These 9 T cell receptor beta chains were all obtained from the same sample, sequenced in a study of blood T cell repertoires in COVID-19. Assay: immunoSEQ multiplex PCR; the TCRdb copy retains only in-frame clones and omits some. The data contain approximately 200,000 clones, around 82% of them seen just once; the ten biggest clones take up 7.5%. The sequencing input was PBMCs or T cells enriched from blood (not recorded which). The receptors stem from a man aged 35-49 years who had recovered from COVID-19.

The chain is built from TRBV10-3 and TRBJ1-3, with a tentative D call TRBD1 (6 bases). The germline gives CDR1 ENHRY, CDR2 SYGVKD. V was shortened by 7 bases and J by 0 bases, with 16 bases between the two germline ends. The CDR3 is made up of 16 amino acids. In nucleotides, the CDR3 is TGTGCCATCACCGCTGGCGGACAGTTCTCTGGAAACACCATATATTTT. This codes for CAITAGGQFSGNTIYF.

The chain has TRBV2 and TRBJ2-3; D is possibly TRBD1 (5 bases). Between the trimmed V and J ends, which lost 6 bases and 2 bases, there was a span of 12 bases. Per germline, CDR1 SNHLY and CDR2 FYNNEI. The CDR3 has 14 residues. The CDR3: CASRGAVATDTQYF. The CDR3 DNA is TGTGCCAGCAGAGGGGCAGTAGCCACAGATACGCAGTATTTT.

V is TRBV2 and J is TRBJ1-2; 7 bases fit TRBD1. The CDR3 runs to 14 residues. V was clipped by 3 bases and J by 3 bases; unmatched bases: 4. Germline-derived CDR1 and CDR2 are SNHLY and FYNNEI. CDR3 bases: TGTGCCAGCAGTGACGACAGGGTCTACTATGGCTACACCTTC. Translation gives CASSDDRVYYGYTF.

The rearrangement joins TRBV2 to TRBJ1-2, with 7 positions matching TRBD1. CDR1 is SNHLY, CDR2 FYNNEI, per germline. The CDR3 loop spans 14 amino acids. V lost 6 bases to trimming and J lost 2 bases; unmatched junction nucleotides: 6. The CDR3 sequence is CASRFDRENYGYTF. The CDR3 DNA reads TGTGCCAGCAGGTTCGACAGGGAGAACTATGGCTACACCTTC.

The V call is TRBV5-1, the J call TRBJ1-5; TRBD1 agrees at 11 bases. Germline V gene sequence: CDR1 SGHRS, CDR2 YFSETQ. This CDR3 region has 14 residues. Trimming cost V 4 bases and J 12 bases; bases outside gene matches: 9. CDR3 bases: TGCGCCAGCAGCGAGACCGGGACAGGGGGAGTCCAGCATTTT. This gives the protein CASSETGTGGVQHF.

V usage is TRBV2 and J usage is TRBJ1-2; D may be TRBD1 (5 bases). The V gene lost 8 bases and the J gene lost 0 bases, with 13 bases spanning the gap. The CDR3 extends over 14 amino acids. CDR1 is SNHLY and CDR2 is FYNNEI in the germline V gene. CDR3 nucleotides: TGTGCCAGCGCCTTAGACAGAGCTAACTATGGCTACACCTTC. As protein: CASALDRANYGYTF.

This clone came up once. The gene calls are TRBV24-1 and TRBJ1-2; 12 positions agree with TRBD1. This CDR3 spans 16 amino acids. The trim removed 3 bases at V and 2 bases at J, leaving 3 bases unmatched. CDR1 is KGHDR and CDR2 is SFDVKD in the germline V gene. The CDR3 loop is CATSDRGTGGNYGYTF. CDR3 sequence (DNA): TGTGCCACCAGTGATCGGGGGACAGGGGGCAACTATGGCTACACCTTC.

This clone was detected only once. The chain uses TRBV6-5 and TRBJ1-2, with TRBD1 identical over 9 bases. CDR1 MNHEY and CDR2 SVGAGI come from the germline V gene. Unmatched junction bases numbered 7, after V lost 6 bases and J lost 8 bases. The CDR3 has 13 residues. The CDR3, as DNA: TGTGCCAGCAGCCTAGGGACAGGGAGAGGCTACACCTTC. This codes for CASSLGTGRGYTF.

The chain has TRBV5-4 and TRBJ1-2, with no clear D. Per germline, CDR1 SGHNT and CDR2 YYREEE (reference sequence). CDR3 size: 12 residues. Trimming took off 3 bases at V and 4 bases at J, with 7 bases between the two ends. Here the CDR3 DNA reads TGTGCCAGCAGCTCACAGACCTATGGCTACACCTTC. It is translated as CASSSQTYGYTF.